This is a list of T cell receptor beta chains from one sample in a study of a mutant IDH1 vaccine in newly diagnosed glioma. Antigens of these TCRs are unknown. TCRdb's table, derived via immunoSEQ multiplex PCR, lists solely in-frame clones and lacks some. This table holds about 40,000 clones, roughly 82% found once. Source: PBMCs, taken from a glioma patient whose treatment included an IDH1 peptide vaccine. The receptors were gathered from a man younger than 35 with glioma. Some clones in this sample may be carry-over from other donors' samples. Each CDR3 is given without its conserved first and last residue. For some rows the clone size is stated as once, few or many, or as a class when expanded; others skip it.

clone_size	cdr3_length	v_call	j_call	cdr3_aa
.	14	TRBV7-9	TRBJ2-1	ASSLGTSGRVNEQF
.	12	TRBV5-4	TRBJ1-1	ASSLRLMNTEAF
once	12	TRBV6-5	TRBJ1-2	ASSSDRGGYGYT
.	13	TRBV30	TRBJ1-4	AWSNHGTKREKLF
once	12	TRBV5-4	TRBJ1-2	ASSLFDREYGYT
.	14	TRBV30	TRBJ1-1	ACPSGGAGVNTEAF
.	12	TRBV6-1	TRBJ2-7	ASSVVGQLEEQY
.	12	TRBV27	TRBJ2-4	ASSGALAKNIQY
.	11	TRBV29-1	TRBJ2-3	SVAGTGADTQY
.	13	TRBV6-5	TRBJ2-1	ASRQLAGSYNEQF
.	6	TRBV2	TRBJ2-7	ASRTDL
.	13	TRBV19	TRBJ1-2	ASSPGTARPYGYT
.	12	TRBV7-9	TRBJ1-2	ASSPQGSGYGYT
.	13	TRBV7-9	TRBJ1-2	ASSPHRTGNYGYT
.	14	TRBV6-5	TRBJ1-2	ASSYARQGIRRGYT
.	12	TRBV18	TRBJ1-1	ASSPRDRGTEAF
.	14	TRBV15	TRBJ1-2	ATSRDLPFPNYGYT
few	11	TRBV27	TRBJ2-7	ASSLFPSTEQY
.	12	TRBV27	TRBJ2-1	ASRYSGGIDEQF
.	16	TRBV4-2	TRBJ1-1	ASSQDLEGTTMNTEAF
.	12	TRBV2	TRBJ1-1	ASSSDREVTEAF
.	11	TRBV7-2	TRBJ1-5	ASSRGSNQPQH
few	12	TRBV4-1	TRBJ1-2	ASSHDTGFRGYT
.	14	TRBV27	TRBJ2-2	ASSPPGARGPGELF
.	9	TRBV7-2	TRBJ2-7	ASSRYYEQY
.	13	TRBV5-1	TRBJ1-1	ASSLRQGRGTEAF
.	13	TRBV6-5	TRBJ1-5	ASSYGGRGNQPQH
.	10	TRBV14	TRBJ1-1	ASSQVGGTGF
.	13	TRBV6-4	TRBJ2-3	ASAPEGVNTDTQY
.	12	TRBV6-1	TRBJ2-3	ASTPDRGKDTQY
.	14	TRBV30	TRBJ2-1	AWSVTSGSLYNEQF
.	15	TRBV11-3	TRBJ2-7	ASSLGTGPYNSYEQY
once	13	TRBV19	TRBJ2-3	ASSTIREATDTQY
.	11	TRBV7-2	TRBJ2-7	ASSLATRSEQY
.	13	TRBV19	TRBJ2-7	ASSIVSSGIIEQY
.	13	TRBV25-1	TRBJ1-5	ASSEEGPNNQPQH
.	12	TRBV4-2	TRBJ2-2	ASSPDKSAGELF
.	13	TRBV6-1	TRBJ1-4	ASKHPTGGYEKLF
.	14	TRBV6-5	TRBJ2-1	ASSYHGGGAGWEQF
.	15	TRBV7-2	TRBJ1-2	ASSLSPIPGVGYGYT
.	17	TRBV5-1	TRBJ2-6	ASSPPLVGGPSGANVLT
.	13	TRBV2	TRBJ1-2	ASSSQGTPTYGYT
.	12	TRBV7-9	TRBJ1-2	ASSLAGRGYGYT
.	17	TRBV6-8	TRBJ2-2	ASIASGLAGGPGTGELF
.	10	TRBV5-1	TRBJ1-4	ASMADNEKLF
.	12	TRBV28	TRBJ2-6	ASKRDSGANVLT
.	12	TRBV6-6	TRBJ1-3	ASMRFDSGNTIY
.	9	TRBV5-1	TRBJ2-7	ASSLGGTRY
.	13	TRBV7-8	TRBJ1-1	ASSLTDSVATEAF
.	13	TRBV4-1	TRBJ1-1	ASSSREGGNTEAF
.	13	TRBV27	TRBJ1-2	ASSPQGRMNYGYT
.	13	TRBV5-6	TRBJ1-5	ASSLEGAINQPQH
.	12	TRBV5-6	TRBJ1-1	ASSFLDRGGEAF
.	14	TRBV5-1	TRBJ2-7	ASSFSRDRAIYEQY
.	11	TRBV30	TRBJ1-2	AWSVRGNYGYT
.	13	TRBV9	TRBJ2-1	ASSGGGTTYNEQF
.	13	TRBV6-6	TRBJ1-2	ASSYTGESNYGYT
.	14	TRBV9	TRBJ1-6	ASSVEGGGINSPLH
.	13	TRBV19	TRBJ1-5	ASSTWDSSNQPQH
once	12	TRBV4-1	TRBJ1-1	ASSQGTWDTEAF